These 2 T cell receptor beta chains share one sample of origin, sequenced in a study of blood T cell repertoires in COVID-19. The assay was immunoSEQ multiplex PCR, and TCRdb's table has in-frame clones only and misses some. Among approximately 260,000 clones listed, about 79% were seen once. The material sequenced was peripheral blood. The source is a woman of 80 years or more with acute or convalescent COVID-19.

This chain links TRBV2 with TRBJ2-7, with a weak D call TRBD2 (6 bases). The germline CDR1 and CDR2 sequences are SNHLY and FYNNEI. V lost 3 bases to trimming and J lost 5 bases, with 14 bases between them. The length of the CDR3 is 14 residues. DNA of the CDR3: TGTGCCAGCAGTGAGGGGCAGGGAGGCCACGAGCAGTACTTC. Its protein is CASSEGQGGHEQYF.

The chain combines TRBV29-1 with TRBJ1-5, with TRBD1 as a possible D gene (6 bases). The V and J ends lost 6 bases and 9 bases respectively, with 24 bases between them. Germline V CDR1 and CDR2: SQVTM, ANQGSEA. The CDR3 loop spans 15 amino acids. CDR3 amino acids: CSVRQVREGRRPQHF. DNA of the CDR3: TGCAGCGTCCGACAGGTCCGGGAGGGCCGGAGGCCCCAGCATTTT. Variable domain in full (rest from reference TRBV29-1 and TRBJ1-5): SAVISQKPSRDICQRGTSLTIQCQVDSQVTMMFWYRQQPGQSLTLIATANQGSEATYESGFVIDKFPISRPNLTFSTLTVSNMSPEDSSIYLCSVRQVREGRRPQHFGDGTRLSIL.